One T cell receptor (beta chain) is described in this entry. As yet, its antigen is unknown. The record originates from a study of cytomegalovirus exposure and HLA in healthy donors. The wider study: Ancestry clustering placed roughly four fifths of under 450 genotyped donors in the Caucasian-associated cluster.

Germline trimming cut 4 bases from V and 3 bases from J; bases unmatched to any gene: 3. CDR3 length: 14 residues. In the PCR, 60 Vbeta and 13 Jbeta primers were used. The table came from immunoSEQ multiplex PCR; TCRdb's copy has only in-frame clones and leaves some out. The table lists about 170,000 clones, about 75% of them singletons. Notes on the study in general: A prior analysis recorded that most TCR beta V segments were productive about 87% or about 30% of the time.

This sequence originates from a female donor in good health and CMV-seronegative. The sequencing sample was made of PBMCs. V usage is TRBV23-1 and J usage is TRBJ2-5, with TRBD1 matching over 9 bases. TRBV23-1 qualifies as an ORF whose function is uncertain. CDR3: CASSPRDREETQYF. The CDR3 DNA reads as TGCGCCAGCAGTCCGAGGGACAGGGAAGAGACCCAGTACTTC.